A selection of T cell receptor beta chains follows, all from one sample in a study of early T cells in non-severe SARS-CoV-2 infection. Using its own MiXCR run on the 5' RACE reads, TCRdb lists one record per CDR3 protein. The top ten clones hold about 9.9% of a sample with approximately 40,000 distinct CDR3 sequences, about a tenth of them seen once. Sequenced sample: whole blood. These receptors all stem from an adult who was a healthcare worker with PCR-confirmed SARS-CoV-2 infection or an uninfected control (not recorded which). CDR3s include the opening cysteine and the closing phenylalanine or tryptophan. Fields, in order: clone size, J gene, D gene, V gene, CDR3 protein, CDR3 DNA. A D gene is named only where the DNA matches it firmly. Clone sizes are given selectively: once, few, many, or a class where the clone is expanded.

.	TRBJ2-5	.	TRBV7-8	CASSPTGPAETQYF	TGTGCCAGCAGCCCTACCGGCCCGGCGGAGACCCAGTACTTC
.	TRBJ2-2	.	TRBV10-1	CASTEGNTGELFF	TGCGCCAGCACCGAAGGGAACACCGGGGAGCTGTTTTTT
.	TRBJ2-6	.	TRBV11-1	CASSAEQVSGANVLTF	TGTGCCAGCAGCGCTGAACAGGTCTCCGGGGCCAACGTCCTGACTTTC
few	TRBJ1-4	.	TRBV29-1	CSGRDREKLFF	TGCAGCGGCCGGGACCGTGAAAAACTGTTTTTT
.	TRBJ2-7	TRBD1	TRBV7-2	CASSLWDRAYEQYF	TGTGCCAGCAGCCTGTGGGACAGGGCGTACGAGCAGTACTTC
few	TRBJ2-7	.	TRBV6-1	CASRADLSYEQYF	TGTGCCAGCAGGGCCGACTTGTCCTACGAGCAGTACTTC
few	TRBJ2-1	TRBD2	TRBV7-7	CASSLSAGGIEQFF	TGTGCCAGCAGCTTATCCGCGGGGGGGATTGAGCAGTTCTTC
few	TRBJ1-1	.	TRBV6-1	CAGGLGGAFF	TGTGCCGGGGGTCTAGGGGGAGCTTTCTTT
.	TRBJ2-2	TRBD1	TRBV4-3	CASSPRTGGNTGELFF	TGCGCCAGCAGCCCCCGGACAGGGGGTAACACCGGGGAGCTGTTTTTT
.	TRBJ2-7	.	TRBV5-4	CASSLRGEKEYF	TGTGCCAGCAGCTTGAGGGGGGAGAAGGAGTACTTC
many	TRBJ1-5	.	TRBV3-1	CASSQGPGRNQPQHF	TGTGCCAGCAGCCAAGGCCCGGGACGAAATCAGCCCCAGCATTTT
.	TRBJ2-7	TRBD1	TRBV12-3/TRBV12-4	CASSLQGVPYEQYF	TGTGCCAGCAGTTTACAGGGGGTGCCCTACGAGCAGTACTTC
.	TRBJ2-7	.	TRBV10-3	CAISGREHEQYF	TGTGCCATCAGTGGAAGGGAACACGAGCAGTACTTC
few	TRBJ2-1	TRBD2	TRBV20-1	CSAQRLAGGYNEQFF	TGCAGTGCTCAGCGCCTAGCGGGGGGGTACAATGAGCAGTTCTTC
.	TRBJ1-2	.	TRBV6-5	CASSYLSGQGYTF	TGTGCCAGCAGTTACCTCTCTGGCCAGGGCTACACCTTC
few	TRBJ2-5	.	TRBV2	CASLGQSQETQYF	TGTGCCAGCCTTGGACAGTCCCAAGAGACCCAGTACTTC
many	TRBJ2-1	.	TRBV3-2	CASSPKRFPTNEQFF	TGTGCCAGCAGCCCCAAGCGGTTCCCTACCAATGAGCAGTTCTTC
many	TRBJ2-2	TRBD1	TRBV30	CAWSFGQGASGELFF	TGTGCCTGGAGTTTCGGACAGGGGGCATCCGGGGAGCTGTTTTTT
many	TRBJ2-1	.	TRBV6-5	CASALGQINEQFF	TGTGCCAGTGCTTTGGGACAAATCAATGAGCAGTTCTTC
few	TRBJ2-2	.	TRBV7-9	CASSPMGSINTGELFF	TGTGCCAGCAGCCCGATGGGGAGTATCAACACCGGGGAGCTGTTTTTT
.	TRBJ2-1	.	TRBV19	CASSRTRTHNEQFF	TGTGCCAGTAGCCGGACACGAACCCACAATGAGCAGTTCTTC
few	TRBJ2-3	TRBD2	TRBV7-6	CASSPDPGLAYYF	TGTGCCAGCAGCCCCGACCCGGGACTAGCGTATTATTTT
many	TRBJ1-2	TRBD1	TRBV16	CASSQLPTGGYGYTF	TGTGCCAGCAGCCAACTGCCGACAGGGGGTTATGGCTACACCTTC
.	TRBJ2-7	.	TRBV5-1	CASKAGETSYEQYF	TGCGCCAGCAAGGCTGGGGAAACGTCCTACGAGCAGTACTTC
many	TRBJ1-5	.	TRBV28	CASSTPVSNQPQHF	TGTGCCAGCAGTACCCCTGTGAGCAATCAGCCCCAGCATTTT
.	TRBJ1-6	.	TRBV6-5	CASSYRDSPLHF	TGTGCCAGCAGTTATCGGGATTCACCCCTCCACTTT
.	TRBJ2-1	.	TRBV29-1	CSTGAFNEQFF	TGCAGCACTGGGGCCTTCAATGAGCAGTTCTTC
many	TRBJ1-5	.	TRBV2	CASSEAILNQPQHF	TGTGCCAGCAGTGAAGCGATCCTCAATCAGCCCCAGCATTTT